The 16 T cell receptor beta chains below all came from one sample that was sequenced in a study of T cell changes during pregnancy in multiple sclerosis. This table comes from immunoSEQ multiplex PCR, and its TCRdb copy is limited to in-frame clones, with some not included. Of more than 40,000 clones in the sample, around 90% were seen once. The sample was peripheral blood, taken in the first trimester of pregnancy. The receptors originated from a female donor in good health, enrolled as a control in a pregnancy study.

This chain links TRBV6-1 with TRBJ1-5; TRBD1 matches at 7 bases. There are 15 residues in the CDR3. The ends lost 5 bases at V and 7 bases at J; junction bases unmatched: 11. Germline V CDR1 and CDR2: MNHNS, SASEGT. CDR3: CASSLLEGGGQPQHF. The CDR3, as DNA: TGTGCCAGCAGTCTCTTAGAAGGGGGCGGCCAGCCCCAGCATTTT.

CDR3 sequence (DNA): TGTGCCAGCAGCCTACCCGGGACTGCTGCCTACGAGCAGTACTTC. Protein: CASSLPGTAAYEQYF. V is TRBV27 and J is TRBJ2-7; D is possibly TRBD2 (6 bases). V lost 6 bases to trimming and J lost 2 bases, with 17 bases between them. The CDR3 extends over 15 amino acids. Germline V lookup: CDR1 MNHEY, CDR2 SMNVEV (reference sequence).

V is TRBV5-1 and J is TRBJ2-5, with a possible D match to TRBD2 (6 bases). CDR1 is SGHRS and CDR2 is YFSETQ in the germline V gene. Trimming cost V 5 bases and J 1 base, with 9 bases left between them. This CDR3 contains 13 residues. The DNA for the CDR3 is TGCGCCAGCAGGGCGGGGACCCAAGAGACCCAGTACTTC. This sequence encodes CASRAGTQETQYF.

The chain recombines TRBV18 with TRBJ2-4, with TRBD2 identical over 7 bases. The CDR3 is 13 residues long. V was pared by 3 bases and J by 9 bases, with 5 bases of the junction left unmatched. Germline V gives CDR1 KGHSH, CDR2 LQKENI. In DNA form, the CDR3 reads TGTGCCAGCTCACCGGGGGGGATGAGCATTCAGTACTTC. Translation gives CASSPGGMSIQYF.

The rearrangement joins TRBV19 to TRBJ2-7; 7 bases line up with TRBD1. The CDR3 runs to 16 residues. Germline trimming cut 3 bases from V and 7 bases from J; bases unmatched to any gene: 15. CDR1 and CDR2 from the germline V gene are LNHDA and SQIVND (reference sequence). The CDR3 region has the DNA TGTGCCAGTAGTATTACGACAGGGTTAAAGCTTGGGGAGCAGTACTTC. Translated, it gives CASSITTGLKLGEQYF.

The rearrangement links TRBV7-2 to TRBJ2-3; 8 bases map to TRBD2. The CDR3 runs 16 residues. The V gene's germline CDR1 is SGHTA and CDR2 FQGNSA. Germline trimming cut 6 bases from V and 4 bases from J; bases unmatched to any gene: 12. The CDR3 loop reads CASSPSQAGVPDTQYF. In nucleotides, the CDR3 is TGTGCCAGCAGTCCCTCTCAAGCGGGAGTCCCAGATACGCAGTATTTT.

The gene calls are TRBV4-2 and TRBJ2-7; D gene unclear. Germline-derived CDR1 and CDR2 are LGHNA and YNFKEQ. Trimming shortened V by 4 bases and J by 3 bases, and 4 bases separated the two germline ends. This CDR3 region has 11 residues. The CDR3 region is CASSPGYEQYF. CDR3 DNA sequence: TGTGCCAGCAGCCCGGGCTACGAGCAGTACTTC.

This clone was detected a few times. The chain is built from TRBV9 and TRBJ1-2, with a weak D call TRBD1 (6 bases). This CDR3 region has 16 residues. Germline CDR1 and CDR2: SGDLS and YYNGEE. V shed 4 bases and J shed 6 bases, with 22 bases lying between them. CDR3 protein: CASSKEVGQGKDGYTF. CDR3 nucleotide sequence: TGTGCCAGCAGCAAAGAAGTGGGGCAGGGGAAGGATGGCTACACCTTC.

CDR3 protein: CASSLIQGNHEQYF. The CDR3 nucleotides read TGTGCCAGCAGTTTAATACAGGGTAACCACGAGCAGTACTTC. This rearrangement joins TRBV28 to TRBJ2-7; D might be TRBD1 (6 bases). The CDR3 loop spans 14 amino acids. V was cut by 2 bases and J by 5 bases, with 13 bases left in between. Looked up from germline, CDR1 is MDHEN and CDR2 is SYDVKM.

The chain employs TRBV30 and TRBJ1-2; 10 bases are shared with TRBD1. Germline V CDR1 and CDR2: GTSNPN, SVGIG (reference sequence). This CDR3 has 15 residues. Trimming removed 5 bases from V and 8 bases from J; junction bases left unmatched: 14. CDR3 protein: CAWARDRGRGGGYTF. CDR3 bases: TGTGCCTGGGCCCGGGACAGGGGACGTGGTGGGGGCTACACCTTC.

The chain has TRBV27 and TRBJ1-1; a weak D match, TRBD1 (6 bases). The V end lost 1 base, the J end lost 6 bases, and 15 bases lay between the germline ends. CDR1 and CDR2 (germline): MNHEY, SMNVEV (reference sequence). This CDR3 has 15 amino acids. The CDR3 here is CASSLYASEGAEAFF. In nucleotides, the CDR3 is TGTGCCAGCAGTTTATATGCTTCCGAGGGGGCTGAAGCTTTCTTT.

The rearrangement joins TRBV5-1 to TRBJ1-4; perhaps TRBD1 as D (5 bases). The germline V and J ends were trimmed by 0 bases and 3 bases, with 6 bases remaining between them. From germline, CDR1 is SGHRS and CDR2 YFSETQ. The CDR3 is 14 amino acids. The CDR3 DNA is TGCGCCAGCAGCTTGGCAGGGTCTAATGAAAAACTGTTTTTT. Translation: CASSLAGSNEKLFF.

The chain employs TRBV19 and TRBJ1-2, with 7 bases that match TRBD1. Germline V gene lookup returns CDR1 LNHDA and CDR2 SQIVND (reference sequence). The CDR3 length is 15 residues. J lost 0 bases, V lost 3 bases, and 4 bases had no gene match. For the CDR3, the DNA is TGTGCCAGTAGTATTGGGACAGTCGCTAACTATGGCTACACCTTC. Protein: CASSIGTVANYGYTF.

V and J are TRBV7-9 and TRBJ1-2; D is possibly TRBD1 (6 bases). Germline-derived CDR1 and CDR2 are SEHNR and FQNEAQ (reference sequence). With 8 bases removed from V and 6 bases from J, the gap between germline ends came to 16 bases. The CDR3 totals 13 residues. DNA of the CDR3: TGTGCCAGCCTTCTACAGGGTAGCCATGGCTACACCTTC. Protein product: CASLLQGSHGYTF.

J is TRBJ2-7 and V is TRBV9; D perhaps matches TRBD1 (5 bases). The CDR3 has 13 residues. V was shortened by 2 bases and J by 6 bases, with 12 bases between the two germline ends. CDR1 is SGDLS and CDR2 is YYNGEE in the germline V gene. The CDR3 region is CASSVQGRSEQYF. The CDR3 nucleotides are TGTGCCAGCAGCGTGCAGGGCCGGAGCGAGCAGTACTTC.

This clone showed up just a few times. The CDR3 DNA sequence: TGTGCCATCGGAATGTCTACCGGGGGTGGCTACACCTTC. Protein product: CAIGMSTGGGYTF. The rearrangement joins TRBV10-3 to TRBJ1-2; D may be TRBD1 (5 bases). Germline V gene data show CDR1 as ENHRY and CDR2 as SYGVKD. The CDR3 is made up of 13 amino acids. Trimming took 8 bases from V and 7 from J, leaving 17 bases between them.